This entry lists 25 T cell receptor beta chains sequenced from one sample in a study of CD8+CD57+ T cells in acquired aplastic anemia. Both TCR beta VDJ combination and CDR3 sequence profiling were carried out. Genomic DNA was the template for this profiling. In TCRdb, the reads were re-called with MiXCR into one record per CDR3 protein. The sample lists 250,000 to 350,000 distinct CDR3 sequences, approximately 56% occurring once. Sequenced input: sorted CD4+, CD8+, or CD8+CD57+ T cells (not recorded which) from PBMCs. Receptors originate from a human donor with severe aplastic anemia or a healthy control (not recorded which).

A note on this clonotype: This may come from a read error, since a much larger clone is one base off. In DNA, the CDR3 is TGTGCCAGCTCAGCAGGCAGGGGTCAGCCCCAGCATTTT. This sequence encodes CASSAGRGQPQHF. The chain carries TRBV18 and TRBJ1-5; maybe TRBD1 (6 bases). The length of the CDR3 is 13 residues. The germline CDR1 and CDR2 sequences are KGHSH and LQKENI. Trimming pared 5 bases from V and 6 bases from J, leaving 11 bases between.

This clonotype came up many times. The V and J genes are TRBV9 and TRBJ1-2, with TRBD1 identical over 7 bases. The junction had 9 bases not matched to a gene; V was cut back by 0 bases and J by 7 bases. The CDR3 extends over 15 amino acids. Germline values: CDR1 SGDLS, CDR2 YYNGEE. The CDR3 spells CASSVGAGTDGGYTF. Here the CDR3 DNA reads TGTGCCAGCAGCGTAGGGGCCGGGACAGATGGTGGCTACACCTTC.

V usage is TRBV24-1 and J usage is TRBJ1-5; 9 bases are shared with TRBD1. Losses at the gene ends were 4 bases for V and 9 bases for J; bases not matched to a gene: 6. The CDR3 length is 14 residues. The germline CDR1 and CDR2 sequences are KGHDR and SFDVKD. The CDR3 spells CATSDRTGARPQHF. CDR3 coding DNA: TGTGCCACCAGTGACCGGACAGGGGCTCGGCCCCAGCATTTT.

This clonotype was recorded a few times. The chain employs TRBV10-2 and TRBJ1-1; D is ambiguous. The CDR3 sequence is 13 residues long. The germline V and J ends were trimmed by 3 bases and 3 bases, with 8 bases remaining between them. The germline V gene has CDR1 WSHSY and CDR2 SAAADI. In nucleotides, the CDR3 is TGCGCCAGCAGTGAAAATAGGGACACTGAAGCTTTCTTT. Translation: CASSENRDTEAFF.

The chain employs TRBV7-2 and TRBJ2-5, with 12 nucleotides matching TRBD2. The CDR3 has 17 residues. V was clipped by 1 base and J by 11 bases; unmatched bases: 14. Germline CDR1 and CDR2: SGHTA and FQGNSA. The CDR3 DNA is TGTGCCAGCAGCTTAGGTCGTCGACTAGCGGGGGCCAATGAGCAGTACTTC. Translated: CASSLGRRLAGANEQYF.

This clonotype was found once. The chain uses TRBV20-1 and TRBJ1-6, with 7 positions matching TRBD1. The V gene end was trimmed by 2 bases and the J gene end by 16 bases; junction bases not matched to a gene: 11. The CDR3 covers 13 residues. The germline V gene encodes CDR1 DFQATT and CDR2 SNEGSKA (reference sequence). As DNA, the CDR3 is TGCAGTGCTAGATTCACCGGGACAGAGTCTCTCCACTTT. It yields the protein CSARFTGTESLHF.

The chain joins TRBV29-1 to TRBJ1-2; unclear D gene. Germline V gene sequence: CDR1 SQVTM, CDR2 ANQGSEA. The CDR3 is 14 amino acids. Trimming removed 6 bases at V and 1 base at J, with 15 bases between. CDR3 loop: CSVKLEGLNYGYTF. In DNA form, the CDR3 reads TGCAGCGTCAAATTAGAGGGTCTTAACTATGGCTACACCTTC. The full variable domain, rest sourced from reference TRBV29-1 and TRBJ1-2, is SAVISQKPSRDICQRGTSLTIQCQVDSQVTMMFWYRQQPGQSLTLIATANQGSEATYESGFVIDKFPISRPNLTFSTLTVSNMSPEDSSIYLCSVKLEGLNYGYTFGSGTRLTVV.

The chain recombines TRBV11-3 with TRBJ1-1, with no clear D. Deletions cut 1 base from V and 3 bases from J, with 12 bases between. This CDR3 is built from 15 residues. The germline CDR1 and CDR2 sequences are SGHNT and YENEEA. CDR3 coding DNA: TGTGCCAGCAGCTTAGGGGCCACGTTGGACACTGAAGCTTTCTTT. It encodes CASSLGATLDTEAFF.

Only a few counts were recorded for this clonotype. The V call is TRBV2, the J call TRBJ1-1, with TRBD1 identical over 9 bases. Per germline, CDR1 SNHLY and CDR2 FYNNEI. Trimming at V came to 3 bases and at J to 1 base, leaving 6 bases not matched to a gene. The CDR3 is 16 residues long. The CDR3, as DNA: TGTGCCAGCAGTGAGCTAGGGACAGGGTCGAACACTGAAGCTTTCTTT. Translating it yields CASSELGTGSNTEAFF.

The chain combines TRBV20-1 with TRBJ1-6; 7 nucleotides align to TRBD1. The CDR3 is 12 amino acids. Germline CDR1 DFQATT, CDR2 SNEGSKA (reference sequence). V lost 5 bases and J lost 7; bases outside the gene matches: 2. The CDR3: CSARDRNSPLHF. The CDR3 nucleotides read TGCAGTGCTCGGGACAGAAATTCACCCCTCCACTTT.

This clonotype has a count of ten or more. The chain combines TRBV5-6 with TRBJ2-2, with TRBD1 matching 7 bases. The CDR3 length is 16 residues. CDR1 and CDR2 from the germline V gene are SGHDT and YYEEEE. Unmatched junction bases numbered 11, after V lost 4 bases and J lost 5 bases. CDR3: CASSQPTGIKTGELFF. The CDR3 DNA reads as TGTGCCAGCAGCCAACCGACAGGGATTAAGACCGGGGAGCTGTTTTTT.

This clonotype has a count of ten or more. This rearrangement joins TRBV7-6 to TRBJ2-7, with D perhaps matching TRBD1 (6 bases). This CDR3 region has 15 residues. Germline V gene data show CDR1 as SGHVS and CDR2 as FNYEAQ. V dropped 1 base and J dropped 3 bases, with 13 bases sitting between them. CDR3 in amino acids: CASSLELGAHYEQYF. CDR3 coding DNA: TGTGCCAGCAGCTTAGAACTGGGGGCTCACTACGAGCAGTACTTC.

The rearrangement joins TRBV15 to TRBJ2-7; tentative D call: TRBD2 (5 bases). Trimming left V 1 base short and J 9 bases short, with 16 bases between. CDR3 length: 14 residues. CDR1 LNHNV and CDR2 YYDKDF come from the germline V gene (reference sequence). CDR3 coding DNA: TGTGCCACCAGCAGAGGTCGGTGGGAGACCGGGCAGTACTTC. Its translation: CATSRGRWETGQYF.

This chain connects TRBV20-1 to TRBJ2-1; 13 nucleotides align to TRBD2. Looked up from germline, CDR1 is DFQATT and CDR2 is SNEGSKA (reference sequence). This CDR3 comprises 14 residues. After removal of 5 bases from V and 7 bases from J, the junction contained 5 bases not matched to a gene. The CDR3 DNA reads TGCAGTGCTCTAGGACTAGCGGGAGTGAATGAGCAGTTCTTC. Its translation is CSALGLAGVNEQFF.

The rearrangement joins TRBV7-9 to TRBJ2-1; the match to TRBD2 covers 9 bases. V trimming: 2 bases; J trimming: 7 bases; junction bases outside the gene matches: 15. From germline, CDR1 is SEHNR and CDR2 FQNEAQ (reference sequence). The CDR3 is 18 amino acids. This CDR3 reads CASSLLGLAGHRSNEQFF. In nucleotides, the CDR3 is TGTGCCAGCAGCTTACTAGGGCTAGCGGGGCATCGGTCTAATGAGCAGTTCTTC.

J is TRBJ1-2 and V is TRBV29-1, with a weak D call TRBD1 (5 bases). This CDR3 has 13 amino acids. Trimming removed 3 bases at V and 8 bases at J, with 16 bases between. Germline V CDR1 and CDR2: SQVTM, ANQGSEA. The CDR3 protein is CSVDDQGGIGYTF. The CDR3 DNA sequence: TGCAGCGTTGATGATCAGGGAGGGATAGGCTACACCTTC.

This clonotype was seen ten or more times. The V call is TRBV15, the J call TRBJ1-5, with a weak D call TRBD1 (5 bases). The CDR3 has 16 amino acids. Between the trimmed V and J ends, which lost 0 bases and 4 bases, there was a span of 13 bases. CDR1 is LNHNV, CDR2 YYDKDF, per germline (reference sequence). CDR3: CATSRDHGATNQPQHF. The DNA of the CDR3 is TGTGCCACCAGCAGAGATCACGGGGCGACTAATCAGCCCCAGCATTTT.

Remarks on this clonotype: Its ends do not fully match the called genes, so a read error is possible. The V and J genes are TRBV6-6 and TRBJ2-7; D perhaps matches TRBD2 (5 bases). Germline CDR1 MNHNY, CDR2 SVGAGI (reference sequence). The CDR3 runs to 14 residues. The CDR3 region is CASSYSASSHEQYF. The CDR3 DNA is TGTGCCAGCAGTTACTCGGCTAGCTCCCACGAGCAGTACTTC.

A note on this clonotype: The junction departs from the called germline gene at one end, perhaps through a read error. The rearrangement joins TRBV7-3 to TRBJ2-7; 9 positions agree with TRBD1. This CDR3 comprises 15 residues. Germline loops: CDR1 SGHTA, CDR2 FQGTGA. The chain's CDR3 is CASSSPGTGTSPLHF. CDR3 in DNA: TGTGCCAGCAGCTCGCCGGGGACAGGGACTTCACCCCTCCACTTC.

The chain couples TRBV20-1 to TRBJ1-2, with D hard to call. This CDR3 spans 12 amino acids. Trimming removed 3 bases at V and 6 bases at J, with 11 bases between. Germline V gene sequence: CDR1 DFQATT, CDR2 SNEGSKA (reference sequence). The CDR3 is CSASRGGDGYTF. CDR3 DNA: TGCAGTGCTAGTCGGGGTGGGGATGGCTACACCTTC.

The chain uses TRBV7-2 and TRBJ2-7; no firm D call. The germline gives CDR1 SGHTA, CDR2 FQGNSA. V lost 2 bases and J 2 bases, leaving 13 bases between the germline ends. The CDR3 has 15 amino acids. The CDR3 DNA is TGTGCCAGCAGCTTAACCGGGCTCCGCGCCTACGAGCAGTACTTC. This encodes CASSLTGLRAYEQYF.

The V and J genes are TRBV12-3 or TRBV12-4 and TRBJ2-7; the match to TRBD2 covers 13 bases. The CDR3 loop spans 17 amino acids. Losses at the gene ends were 6 bases for V and 6 bases for J; bases not matched to a gene: 14. The CDR3 DNA reads as TGTGCCAGCAGGGACGGGACTAGCGGGGTTTTCGTGGGCGAGCAGTACTTC. Translated, it gives CASRDGTSGVFVGEQYF.

This clonotype has a handful of counts. The CDR3 DNA follows: TGTGCCAGCAGTTACAGGGAGACCCAGTACTTC. This sequence encodes CASSYRETQYF. The V gene is TRBV6-5, the J gene TRBJ2-5; no firm D call. The CDR3 is 11 residues long. The V end lost 2 bases, the J end lost 5 bases, and 3 bases lay between the germline ends. The V gene's germline CDR1 is MNHEY and CDR2 SVGAGI.

The chain has TRBV6-5 and TRBJ2-1; D is possibly TRBD2 (5 bases). The CDR3 consists of 15 residues. Germline assignment: CDR1 MNHEY and CDR2 SVGAGI. V lost 2 bases, J lost 6 bases, and 14 bases lay in between. CDR3 sequence (DNA): TGTGCCAGCAGTTACGCCGGGGAGTCTCGCAATGAGCAGTTCTTC. It yields the protein CASSYAGESRNEQFF.

This clonotype was seen ten or more times. The genes are TRBV6-2 or TRBV6-3 and TRBJ1-4, with TRBD1 as a possible D gene (5 bases). Germline V CDR1 and CDR2: MNHEY, SVGEGT. The ends were cut back, 6 bases at V and 7 bases at J, with 15 bases in the middle. The CDR3 has 14 residues. CDR3: CASRNPTVGEKLFF. DNA for the CDR3: TGTGCCAGCAGGAACCCGACAGTTGGTGAAAAACTGTTTTTT.